Each of the 17 T cell receptor beta chains below was sequenced from the same sample in a study of cytomegalovirus exposure and HLA in healthy donors. Amplification used 60 Vbeta primers and 13 Jbeta primers. This table comes from immunoSEQ multiplex PCR, and its TCRdb copy is limited to in-frame clones, with some not included. With about 72,000 clones in the sample, the ten largest clones hold about 4.5%. Sequences were obtained from PBMCs. Receptors originate from a woman between 40 and 50 years old in good health and CMV-seropositive.

J is TRBJ1-2 and V is TRBV7-9; D unclear. The CDR3 extends over 15 amino acids. Germline CDR1 is SEHNR and CDR2 is FQNEAQ (reference sequence). V was pared by 1 base and J by 7 bases, with 16 bases between. CDR3 protein: CASSLEGSRSIGYTF. The CDR3 DNA reads as TGTGCCAGCAGCTTAGAAGGGAGCCGATCCATTGGCTACACCTTC.

The gene calls are TRBV2 and TRBJ1-1, with 7 bases identical to TRBD1. Germline V CDR1 and CDR2: SNHLY, FYNNEI. Trimming at V came to 6 bases and at J to 7 bases, leaving 8 bases not matched to a gene. This CDR3 spans 13 amino acids. The CDR3 reads CASRIIRDSEAFF. The DNA for the CDR3 is TGTGCCAGCAGAATCATCCGGGACAGTGAAGCTTTCTTT.

V is TRBV2 and J is TRBJ1-1; maybe TRBD1 (6 bases). The germline V and J ends were trimmed by 5 bases and 5 bases, with 15 bases remaining between them. Germline V gene sequence: CDR1 SNHLY, CDR2 FYNNEI. The CDR3 length is 14 residues. The CDR3 sequence is CASSLTGFRTEAFF. CDR3 DNA: TGTGCCAGCAGTTTAACAGGGTTCCGGACTGAAGCTTTCTTT. Full variable domain (rest looked up from reference TRBV2 and TRBJ1-1): EPEVTQTPSHQVTQMGQEVILRCVPISNHLYFYWYRQILGQKVEFLVSFYNNEISEKSEIFDDQFSVERPDGSNFTLKIRSTKLEDSAMYFCASSLTGFRTEAFFGQGTRLTVV.

The chain combines TRBV5-4 with TRBJ2-2, with D tentatively TRBD2 (6 bases). Germline assignment: CDR1 SGHNT and CDR2 YYREEE (reference sequence). The CDR3 has 14 amino acids. Trimming shortened V by 4 bases and J by 1 base, and 8 bases separated the two germline ends. The CDR3 loop reads CASSRSGNTGELFF. Written as DNA, the CDR3 is TGTGCCAGCAGCCGTAGCGGGAACACCGGGGAGCTGTTTTTT.

V and J are TRBV9 and TRBJ1-1, with D perhaps matching TRBD1 (6 bases). Germline-derived CDR1 and CDR2 are SGDLS and YYNGEE. V dropped 4 bases and J dropped 5 bases, with 12 bases sitting between them. The CDR3 contains 13 residues. The CDR3, as DNA: TGTGCCAGCAGCCCAAGGACAGTAACTGAAGCTTTCTTT. This sequence encodes CASSPRTVTEAFF.

CDR3 sequence reads: CASSEAAGTGSDTQYF. The CDR3 DNA reads TGTGCCAGCAGTGAAGCAGCCGGGACAGGGTCAGATACGCAGTATTTT. V is TRBV6-1 and J is TRBJ2-3, with 9 bases lining up with TRBD1. In germline, CDR1 is MNHNS, CDR2 SASEGT. The CDR3 runs 16 residues. The trim removed 0 bases at V and 4 bases at J, leaving 5 bases unmatched.

The chain combines TRBV4-1 with TRBJ1-4; maybe TRBD1 (5 bases). Germline V gives CDR1 MGHRA, CDR2 YSYEKL. V was clipped by 4 bases and J by 7 bases, with 13 bases between them. This CDR3 has 14 residues. The CDR3, as DNA: TGCGCCAGCAGCCTTGGGGGGAACGGTGAAAAACTGTTTTTT. Residues: CASSLGGNGEKLFF.

The V call is TRBV7-9, the J call TRBJ1-3, with 8 nucleotides matching TRBD1. Trimming cost V 5 bases and J 7 bases; bases outside gene matches: 1. CDR3 length: 12 residues. The V gene's germline CDR1 is SEHNR and CDR2 FQNEAQ (reference sequence). In DNA form, the CDR3 reads TGTGCCAGCAGCCGACAGGGGAACACCATATATTTT. Its translation is CASSRQGNTIYF.

This clone is called medium-sized based on its frequency. The gene calls are TRBV5-1 and TRBJ2-7, with TRBD1 identical over 9 bases. V shed 4 bases and J 2 bases; nucleotides not matched to a gene: 4. Germline CDR1 is SGHRS and CDR2 is YFSETQ. The CDR3 has 14 amino acids. CDR3 coding DNA: TGCGCCAGCAGCCCTGGGACAGGGCCCTACGAGCAGTACTTC. The encoded protein is CASSPGTGPYEQYF.

The genes are TRBV5-1 and TRBJ2-7; 8 positions agree with TRBD1. The V gene end was trimmed by 4 bases and the J gene end by 6 bases; junction bases not matched to a gene: 3. CDR3 length: 12 residues. From germline, CDR1 is SGHRS and CDR2 YFSETQ. CDR3 in amino acids: CASSLDRVEQYF. The CDR3, as DNA: TGCGCCAGCAGCCTGGACAGGGTCGAGCAGTACTTC.

For this clone: Other DNA sequences from this sample encode an identical CDR3 as well. V usage is TRBV19 and J usage is TRBJ1-3; a weak D match, TRBD1 (5 bases). The CDR3 covers 17 residues. Trimming shortened V by 1 base and J by 0 bases, and 13 bases separated the two germline ends. Germline V gene data show CDR1 as LNHDA and CDR2 as SQIVND (reference sequence). The CDR3 coding sequence is TGTGCCAGTAGTATAGCAACCCGGCAGGGCTCTGGAAACACCATATATTTT. The encoded protein is CASSIATRQGSGNTIYF.

CDR3 sequence (DNA): TGTGCCAGCAGCCGGGACAGGGGAGTAGGAAGCAATCAGCCCCAGCATTTT. Encoded protein: CASSRDRGVGSNQPQHF. The rearrangement joins TRBV2 to TRBJ1-5, with 10 bases lining up with TRBD1. CDR3 size: 17 residues. CDR1 is SNHLY and CDR2 is FYNNEI in the germline V gene. J was trimmed by 1 base and V by 6 bases; bases with no gene match: 9.

About this clone: Other DNA sequences in the same sample also yield this CDR3. The chain uses TRBV27 and TRBJ1-4; no firm D call. Trimming stripped 2 bases from V and 0 bases from J, with 7 bases between. The CDR3 spans 15 residues. CDR1 and CDR2 (germline): MNHEY, SMNVEV (reference sequence). The DNA of the CDR3 is TGTGCCAGCAGTTTACACAGCACAACTAATGAAAAACTGTTTTTT. It is translated as CASSLHSTTNEKLFF.

The gene calls are TRBV5-4 and TRBJ2-5, with 7 bases that match TRBD1. CDR3 length: 16 amino acids. CDR1 is SGHNT, CDR2 YYREEE, per germline (reference sequence). With 4 bases clipped from V and 0 bases from J, the junction kept 9 bases outside the gene matches. CDR3 nucleotides: TGTGCCAGCAGCCCAACAGGGGCCGAGGACCAAGAGACCCAGTACTTC. As protein: CASSPTGAEDQETQYF.

The chain links TRBV4-1 to TRBJ1-6, with 8 bases fitting TRBD1. Germline V gives CDR1 MGHRA, CDR2 YSYEKL. CDR3 length equals 16 residues. The V segment lost 0 bases and the J segment 6 bases; nucleotides outside the gene matches: 4. CDR3 sequence reads: CASSQDRDRGNSPLHF. For the CDR3, the DNA is TGCGCCAGCAGCCAAGATCGCGACAGGGGTAATTCACCCCTCCACTTT.

This chain uses TRBV10-3 with TRBJ2-7, with 11 bases that match TRBD1. J lost 2 bases, V lost 6 bases, and 9 bases had no gene match. The CDR3 has 16 residues. Germline V lookup: CDR1 ENHRY, CDR2 SYGVKD. The DNA of the CDR3 is TGTGCCATCAGCCCGGGACAGGGGGTCGGGGCCTACGAGCAGTACTTC. It encodes CAISPGQGVGAYEQYF.

V and J are TRBV5-4 and TRBJ2-5; 11 positions match TRBD2. Germline V gives CDR1 SGHNT, CDR2 YYREEE (reference sequence). Germline trimming cut 4 bases from V and 4 bases from J; bases unmatched to any gene: 12. This CDR3 comprises 17 residues. CDR3 sequence reads: CASSTGLADFLGETQYF. In DNA form, the CDR3 reads TGTGCCAGCAGCACGGGACTAGCGGATTTTCTGGGAGAGACCCAGTACTTC. Combining the CDR3 with reference TRBV5-4 and TRBJ2-5 gives the whole variable domain ETGVTQSPTHLIKTRGQQVTLRCSSQSGHNTVSWYQQALGQGPQFIFQYYREEENGRGNFPPRFSGLQFPNYSSELNVNALELDDSALYLCASSTGLADFLGETQYFGPGTRLLVL.